The entry below gives a single T cell receptor (beta chain) sequence along with its context. With 5 bases clipped from V and 4 bases from J, the junction kept 6 bases outside the gene matches. Germline CDR1 reads MDHEN; CDR2 reads SYDVKM. The length of the CDR3 is 15 residues. Generated by immunoSEQ multiplex PCR, the TCRdb table keeps only in-frame clones and is missing some. The sample gives about 5,200 clones, about 70% of which show up once; 25% to 30% is in the top ten. These data come from a study of sequential checkpoint blockade in melanoma. Indicated treatment: randomized to nivolumab then ipilimumab (arm A) or the reverse (arm B).

This clonotype originated in a human donor with melanoma. This chain uses TRBV28 with TRBJ2-3; 10 bases line up with TRBD2. The sequencing used CD8+ T cells sorted from blood (inferred from file names), collected from a patient given nivolumab and ipilimumab in sequence. The CDR3 region is CASSPRTSGADTQYF. The CDR3 DNA follows: TGTGCCAGCAGTCCGAGGACTAGCGGAGCAGATACGCAGTATTTT.